The following is a T cell receptor (beta chain) sequence with its context. Its antigen remains unidentified. The sample belongs to a study of T cell responses to AZD1222 COVID-19 vaccine. General study findings and limits: Targets within unmutated variant regions were reportedly found for nearly half of spike-specific TCRs.

The V end lost 7 bases, the J end lost 6 bases, and 16 bases lay between the germline ends. This CDR3 spans 13 amino acids. Per the germline V gene, CDR1 is SGHRS and CDR2 is YFSETQ. Method: immunoSEQ multiplex PCR; TCRdb's copy keeps in-frame clones and lacks some. Of some 100,000 clones listed, 70% to 90% are singletons. This sequence originates from an adult who received the AZD1222 COVID-19 vaccine. This material consisted of peripheral blood, taken 28 days after the second AZD1222 dose. The chain carries TRBV5-1 and TRBJ1-2; D unresolved. This CDR3 is CASGEPGLNGYTF. For the CDR3, the DNA is TGCGCCAGCGGAGAACCGGGTCTAAATGGCTACACCTTC.